This T cell receptor (beta chain) was profiled in a study of T-cell reconstitution after alpha-beta-depleted transplantation in children. General study results and limits: T-cell counts and diversity were attributed mostly to newly produced T cells one year after transplant. Where some patients showed high TCRbeta diversity at day 60, it came from recipient T cells and thymic progenitors that had survived. Expanded clones from the graft, numbering several hundred, reportedly supplied alpha-beta T cells about two months after transplant.

TCRbeta library preparation incorporated unique molecular identifiers. One entry per CDR3 protein results from TCRdb running MiXCR on the PCR reads. The table shows some 8,000 distinct CDR3 sequences, with about 12% occurring only once. This clonotype showed up many times. The target antigen is unknown. CDR3 length: 13 residues. CDR1 and CDR2 (germline): SEHNR, FQNEAQ (reference sequence). V dropped 5 bases and J dropped 1 base, with 8 bases sitting between them. This chain uses TRBV7-9 with TRBJ2-5, with D unresolved. The specimen comprised PBMCs, mostly from graft donor cells, sampled 60 days after TCRalphabeta/CD19-depleted stem cell transplant. The sequence was obtained from a patient aged 2-15 years who had a stem cell transplant for inherited bone marrow failure, so the T cells may come from the graft donor. CDR3 region: CASSEGFQETQYF. DNA of the CDR3: TGTGCCAGCAGCGAAGGGTTCCAAGAGACCCAGTACTTC.